Listed below are T cell receptor beta chains from one sample, sequenced in a study of blood T cell repertoires in COVID-19. Assay used: immunoSEQ multiplex PCR; TCRdb lists only in-frame clones, some missing. The sample lists around 300,000 clones, around 86% occurring once. Sequenced sample: peripheral blood. The origin of the receptors is a woman in her 30s with active or convalescent COVID-19. Both conserved end residues are part of each CDR3. Fields, in order: J gene, clone size, V gene, D gene, CDR3 protein, CDR3 DNA. D genes are given only for firm matches. Clone size is not always given. Where it is, it says once, few, many or a class for expanded clones.

j_gene: TRBJ1-1
abundance: .
v_gene: TRBV18
d_gene: .
CDR3aa: CASSPGLREMNTEAFF
CDR3nt: TGTGCCAGCTCACCAGGTCTTCGGGAGATGAACACTGAAGCTTTCTTT

j_gene: TRBJ2-1
abundance: .
v_gene: TRBV10-3
d_gene: .
CDR3aa: CAISGNRGILNEQFF
CDR3nt: TGTGCCATCAGTGGAAACCGGGGGATATTAAATGAGCAGTTCTTC

j_gene: TRBJ2-1
abundance: .
v_gene: TRBV7-2
d_gene: TRBD2
CDR3aa: CASSLAALAGEKTYNEQFF
CDR3nt: TGTGCCAGCAGCTTAGCCGCCCTAGCGGGAGAAAAGACCTACAATGAGCAGTTCTTC

j_gene: TRBJ1-6
abundance: .
v_gene: TRBV19
d_gene: .
CDR3aa: CASSIGRPGALSPLHF
CDR3nt: TGTGCCAGTAGTATAGGCCGACCAGGGGCTCTATCACCCCTCCACTTT

j_gene: TRBJ2-3
abundance: .
v_gene: TRBV10-3
d_gene: TRBD2
CDR3aa: CAITGRGGAGPTDTQYF
CDR3nt: TGTGCCATCACGGGCCGGGGAGGGGCGGGGCCCACAGATACGCAGTATTTT

j_gene: TRBJ1-3
abundance: .
v_gene: TRBV19
d_gene: .
CDR3aa: CASSPRGAGNTIYF
CDR3nt: TGTGCCAGTAGCCCCAGGGGAGCTGGAAACACCATATATTTT

j_gene: TRBJ1-5
abundance: .
v_gene: TRBV2
d_gene: .
CDR3aa: CASSDSYSNQPQHF
CDR3nt: TGTGCCAGCAGTGATAGTTATAGCAATCAGCCCCAGCATTTT

j_gene: TRBJ2-5
abundance: .
v_gene: TRBV18
d_gene: .
CDR3aa: CASSPPSTRAETQYF
CDR3nt: TGTGCCAGCTCACCACCGAGCACGAGGGCGGAGACCCAGTACTTC

j_gene: TRBJ2-7
abundance: .
v_gene: TRBV2
d_gene: TRBD1
CDR3aa: CASSVPGTVYEQYF
CDR3nt: TGTGCCAGCAGTGTCCCCGGGACAGTCTACGAGCAGTACTTC

j_gene: TRBJ2-5
abundance: .
v_gene: TRBV5-1
d_gene: .
CDR3aa: CASSLGALYQETQYF
CDR3nt: TGCGCCAGCAGCCTGGGAGCCCTATACCAAGAGACCCAGTACTTC

j_gene: TRBJ1-1
abundance: .
v_gene: TRBV7-8
d_gene: .
CDR3aa: CASSPGTGAFF
CDR3nt: TGTGCCAGCAGCCCAGGGACTGGGGCTTTCTTT

j_gene: TRBJ1-6
abundance: once
v_gene: TRBV15
d_gene: .
CDR3aa: CATSRGRSYNSPLHF
CDR3nt: TGTGCCACCAGCAGGGGGCGCTCCTATAATTCACCCCTCCACTTT

j_gene: TRBJ1-1
abundance: .
v_gene: TRBV19
d_gene: TRBD1
CDR3aa: CASRLTGGGTEAFF
CDR3nt: TGTGCCAGTAGGCTAACAGGGGGCGGCACTGAAGCTTTCTTT

j_gene: TRBJ2-4
abundance: .
v_gene: TRBV5-1
d_gene: TRBD2
CDR3aa: CASSTGGLAGGLGNIQYF
CDR3nt: TGCGCCAGCAGCACGGGCGGACTAGCGGGGGGTCTCGGAAACATTCAGTACTTC

j_gene: TRBJ1-2
abundance: .
v_gene: TRBV7-2
d_gene: .
CDR3aa: CASSLVIGAGNYGYTF
CDR3nt: TGTGCCAGCAGCTTGGTCATAGGTGCAGGGAACTATGGCTACACCTTC

j_gene: TRBJ2-5
abundance: .
v_gene: TRBV3-1/TRBV3-2
d_gene: TRBD1
CDR3aa: CASSHERTGSIGETQYF
CDR3nt: TGTGCCAGCAGCCATGAAAGGACAGGGTCCATCGGAGAGACCCAGTACTTC

j_gene: TRBJ2-7
abundance: .
v_gene: TRBV6-2/TRBV6-3
d_gene: TRBD2
CDR3aa: CASSKPLTLAGYEQYF
CDR3nt: TGTGCCAGCAGTAAGCCCTTGACCTTAGCGGGATACGAGCAGTACTTC

j_gene: TRBJ1-1
abundance: .
v_gene: TRBV27
d_gene: .
CDR3aa: CASSTSGLEAFF
CDR3nt: TGTGCCAGCAGTACCTCGGGACTTGAAGCTTTCTTT

j_gene: TRBJ1-1
abundance: .
v_gene: TRBV7-2
d_gene: TRBD1
CDR3aa: CASSLEQGWNTEAFF
CDR3nt: TGTGCCAGCAGCTTAGAACAGGGGTGGAACACTGAAGCTTTCTTT

j_gene: TRBJ2-4
abundance: .
v_gene: TRBV5-1
d_gene: TRBD1
CDR3aa: CASSPDRGQGIQYF
CDR3nt: TGCGCCAGCAGCCCGGACAGGGGGCAGGGCATTCAGTACTTC

j_gene: TRBJ2-4
abundance: .
v_gene: TRBV2
d_gene: TRBD1
CDR3aa: CASRVGQGAINIQYF
CDR3nt: TGTGCCAGCAGAGTGGGACAGGGGGCGATAAACATTCAGTACTTC

j_gene: TRBJ2-5
abundance: .
v_gene: TRBV6-6
d_gene: TRBD1
CDR3aa: CASSPGQGASETQYF
CDR3nt: TGTGCCAGCAGTCCGGGACAGGGTGCCAGTGAGACCCAGTACTTC

j_gene: TRBJ1-3
abundance: .
v_gene: TRBV5-1
d_gene: .
CDR3aa: CASATGFSGNTIYF
CDR3nt: TGCGCCAGCGCCACGGGGTTCTCTGGAAACACCATATATTTT

j_gene: TRBJ1-1
abundance: .
v_gene: TRBV5-4
d_gene: .
CDR3aa: CASSLGDRRNTEAFF
CDR3nt: TGTGCCAGCAGCTTGGGTGACAGGAGGAACACTGAAGCTTTCTTT

j_gene: TRBJ2-5
abundance: .
v_gene: TRBV27
d_gene: .
CDR3aa: CASSLSTRETQYF
CDR3nt: TGTGCCAGCAGTTTATCTACAAGAGAGACCCAGTACTTC

j_gene: TRBJ1-1
abundance: .
v_gene: TRBV24-1
d_gene: .
CDR3aa: CATSAYRAAFF
CDR3nt: TGTGCCACCAGTGCATACAGGGCCGCTTTCTTT

j_gene: TRBJ1-6
abundance: .
v_gene: TRBV4-3
d_gene: .
CDR3aa: CASSRQSTANSPLHF
CDR3nt: TGCGCCAGCAGCCGACAATCTACAGCCAATTCACCCCTCCACTTT

j_gene: TRBJ1-1
abundance: once
v_gene: TRBV18
d_gene: TRBD1
CDR3aa: CASSRSTGGHTEAFF
CDR3nt: TGTGCCAGCTCACGTTCGACAGGGGGGCACACTGAAGCTTTCTTT

j_gene: TRBJ2-1
abundance: .
v_gene: TRBV11-2
d_gene: .
CDR3aa: CASSLSTRVEQFF
CDR3nt: TGTGCCAGCAGCTTAAGTACCCGCGTTGAGCAGTTCTTC

j_gene: TRBJ1-6
abundance: .
v_gene: TRBV28
d_gene: .
CDR3aa: CASSLQGRSYNSPLHF
CDR3nt: TGTGCCAGCAGTTTACAGGGAAGGTCCTATAATTCACCCCTCCACTTT

j_gene: TRBJ2-5
abundance: .
v_gene: TRBV5-5
d_gene: TRBD2
CDR3aa: CASSQWGGETQYF
CDR3nt: TGTGCCAGCAGCCAGTGGGGGGGAGAGACCCAGTACTTC

j_gene: TRBJ1-5
abundance: .
v_gene: TRBV29-1
d_gene: .
CDR3aa: CSVETAGSGQPQHF
CDR3nt: TGCAGCGTTGAAACCGCCGGGTCAGGGCAGCCCCAGCATTTT

j_gene: TRBJ2-2
abundance: .
v_gene: TRBV7-9
d_gene: TRBD2
CDR3aa: CASSSASGGVKNTGELFF
CDR3nt: TGTGCCAGCAGCTCGGCTAGCGGGGGGGTAAAGAACACCGGGGAGTTGTTTTTT

j_gene: TRBJ2-7
abundance: .
v_gene: TRBV18
d_gene: TRBD1
CDR3aa: CASSPGTGVLEQYF
CDR3nt: TGTGCCAGCTCACCAGGGACAGGGGTACTCGAGCAGTACTTC

j_gene: TRBJ1-1
abundance: .
v_gene: TRBV2
d_gene: TRBD1
CDR3aa: CASSEDREITEAFF
CDR3nt: TGTGCCAGCAGTGAGGACAGGGAAATCACTGAAGCTTTCTTT

j_gene: TRBJ1-6
abundance: few
v_gene: TRBV19
d_gene: .
CDR3aa: CASSMPTGTINSPLHF
CDR3nt: TGTGCCAGTAGTATGCCCACAGGGACGATTAATTCACCCCTCCACTTT

j_gene: TRBJ1-6
abundance: few
v_gene: TRBV7-2
d_gene: .
CDR3aa: CASSTRPQGTPLHF
CDR3nt: TGTGCCAGCAGCACACGGCCACAGGGTACACCCCTCCACTTT

j_gene: TRBJ1-4
abundance: once
v_gene: TRBV9
d_gene: TRBD1
CDR3aa: CASSPRDRFNEKLFF
CDR3nt: TGTGCCAGCAGCCCAAGGGACAGATTTAATGAAAAACTGTTTTTT

j_gene: TRBJ2-3
abundance: .
v_gene: TRBV2
d_gene: TRBD2
CDR3aa: CASSDGGGGRTDTQYF
CDR3nt: TGTGCCAGCAGTGACGGCGGGGGGGGTCGCACAGATACGCAGTATTTT

j_gene: TRBJ2-4
abundance: .
v_gene: TRBV2
d_gene: .
CDR3aa: CASSEAHGGNIQYF
CDR3nt: TGTGCCAGCAGTGAAGCGCATGGGGGGAACATTCAGTACTTC

j_gene: TRBJ2-3
abundance: .
v_gene: TRBV5-1
d_gene: TRBD2
CDR3aa: CASSPASGGSSSTDTQYF
CDR3nt: TGCGCCAGCAGCCCAGCTAGCGGGGGCTCTTCTAGCACAGATACGCAGTATTTT

j_gene: TRBJ2-5
abundance: .
v_gene: TRBV7-8
d_gene: TRBD2
CDR3aa: CASSFQRGGLGETQYF
CDR3nt: TGTGCCAGCAGCTTCCAGCGGGGGGGCCTTGGGGAGACCCAGTACTTC

j_gene: TRBJ2-6
abundance: .
v_gene: TRBV27
d_gene: TRBD1
CDR3aa: CASSRQGLTGANVLTF
CDR3nt: TGTGCCAGCAGTAGACAGGGGCTGACTGGGGCCAACGTCCTGACTTTC

j_gene: TRBJ1-5
abundance: .
v_gene: TRBV19
d_gene: .
CDR3aa: CASSMSAGAPNQPQHF
CDR3nt: TGTGCCAGTAGTATGAGCGCGGGGGCCCCTAACCAGCCCCAGCATTTT

j_gene: TRBJ1-4
abundance: .
v_gene: TRBV25-1
d_gene: .
CDR3aa: CASSEPGEGFGKLFF
CDR3nt: TGTGCCAGCAGTGAACCTGGTGAGGGTTTTGGAAAACTGTTTTTT